The 28 T cell receptor beta chains given below trace back to one sample, sequenced in a study of blood T cell repertoires in COVID-19. Here immunoSEQ multiplex PCR was the method, and the copy in TCRdb shows in-frame clones only, minus some. The sample shows about 140,000 clones, 80% of them seen only once. Sequencing used peripheral blood. Every receptor here comes from a man in his 70s who had recovered from COVID-19.

This clone showed up just a few times. The genes are TRBV6-5 and TRBJ2-2; 10 positions agree with TRBD1. Germline assignment: CDR1 MNHEY and CDR2 SVGAGI. The CDR3 covers 15 residues. Germline trimming cut 5 bases from V and 2 bases from J; bases unmatched to any gene: 2. The CDR3 sequence is CASSPTGGNTGELFF. In DNA form, the CDR3 reads TGTGCCAGCAGTCCGACAGGGGGCAACACCGGGGAGCTGTTTTTT.

The chain is built from TRBV28 and TRBJ1-6, with 10 nucleotides matching TRBD1. Germline values: CDR1 MDHEN, CDR2 SYDVKM. Trimming cost V 6 bases and J 6 bases; bases outside gene matches: 8. CDR3 size: 16 residues. CDR3 nucleotide sequence: TGTGCCAGCAGGGGCCCGGGACAGGGGTTTAATTCACCCCTCCACTTT. This sequence encodes CASRGPGQGFNSPLHF.

V usage is TRBV19 and J usage is TRBJ2-1; TRBD2 aligns across 7 bases. The germline V gene has CDR1 LNHDA and CDR2 SQIVND (reference sequence). The CDR3 totals 15 residues. The V segment lost 3 bases and the J segment 10 bases; nucleotides outside the gene matches: 12. CDR3 region: CASSIGGRALDEQFF. The CDR3 DNA is TGTGCCAGTAGTATTGGAGGGAGGGCCCTGGACGAGCAGTTCTTC.

The chain combines TRBV24-1 with TRBJ2-2; 14 bases align to TRBD2. V lost 5 bases, J lost 5 bases, and 12 bases stayed unmatched. Germline CDR1 reads KGHDR; CDR2 reads SFDVKD. The CDR3 length is 19 residues. The CDR3 DNA sequence: TGTGCCACCAGTGCCTCAGGACTAGCGGGAGGACTGGGGACCGGGGAGCTGTTTTTT. This sequence encodes CATSASGLAGGLGTGELFF.

This chain joins TRBV29-1 and TRBJ2-7, with 11 bases fitting TRBD2. V lost 7 bases to trimming and J lost 4 bases; unmatched junction nucleotides: 15. The CDR3 spans 16 residues. Germline CDR1 is SQVTM and CDR2 is ANQGSEA. The CDR3 DNA reads TGCAGCGGTGTACTAGCGGGAGCGACTTTGCGGTACGAGCAGTACTTC. Translated: CSGVLAGATLRYEQYF.

The chain combines TRBV7-9 with TRBJ2-7; 8 positions match TRBD2. The V and J ends lost 4 bases and 4 bases, in that order; junction bases with no gene match: 3. From germline, CDR1 is SEHNR and CDR2 FQNEAQ (reference sequence). This CDR3 spans 13 amino acids. The CDR3 region has the DNA TGTGCCAGCAGCTGGCCGGGAGGGTACGAGCAGTACTTC. It translates to CASSWPGGYEQYF.

The rearrangement links TRBV4-1 to TRBJ2-7; 10 nucleotides line up with TRBD2. Losses at the gene ends were 0 bases for V and 4 bases for J; bases not matched to a gene: 15. In germline, CDR1 is MGHRA, CDR2 YSYEKL. This CDR3 contains 19 residues. In nucleotides, the CDR3 is TGCGCCAGCAGCCAAGAGAGAATGGGAGGGACTAGCGACAGATACGAGCAGTACTTC. Translating gives CASSQERMGGTSDRYEQYF.

The gene calls are TRBV3-1 (or the pseudogene TRBV3-2) and TRBJ2-7; 10 nucleotides match TRBD2. Trimming took 0 bases from V and 2 from J; bases not matched to a gene: 7. CDR1 and CDR2 from the germline V gene are LGHDT and YNNKEL (reference sequence). The CDR3 runs to 17 residues. CDR3 in DNA: TGTGCCAGCAGCCAAGATACCGGGACTAGCGTAACCTACGAGCAGTACTTC. Protein product: CASSQDTGTSVTYEQYF.

The chain combines TRBV10-3 with TRBJ2-3; no definite D call. Germline CDR1 and CDR2: ENHRY and SYGVKD. The CDR3 sequence is 16 residues long. V shed 0 bases and J shed 3 bases, with 13 bases lying between them. CDR3 sequence: CAISESLIAVTDTQYF. CDR3 DNA sequence: TGTGCCATCAGTGAGTCGCTGATTGCGGTGACAGATACGCAGTATTTT.

The chain combines TRBV5-8 with TRBJ2-1; 10 positions match TRBD1. Germline CDR1 and CDR2: SGHTS and YDEGEE. CDR3 length: 18 residues. The V and J ends lost 0 bases and 8 bases, in that order; junction bases with no gene match: 14. The CDR3 spells CASSLVRDRDRGMDEQFF. The DNA for the CDR3 is TGTGCCAGCAGCTTGGTGAGGGACCGGGACAGGGGAATGGATGAGCAGTTCTTC. The full variable domain, completed using reference TRBV5-8 and TRBJ2-1, is EAGVTQSPTHLIKTRGQQATLRCSPISGHTSVYWYQQALGLGLQFLLWYDEGEERNRGNFPPRFSGRQFPNYSSELNVNALELEDSALYLCASSLVRDRDRGMDEQFFGPGTRLTVL.

This chain connects TRBV30 to TRBJ1-1, with TRBD1 as a possible D gene (5 bases). CDR1 is GTSNPN, CDR2 SVGIG, per germline (reference sequence). The CDR3 has 13 residues. V lost 3 bases and J lost 2, with 10 bases in between. CDR3 region: CAWRGRGNTEAFF. DNA of the CDR3: TGTGCCTGGAGGGGGAGGGGAAACACTGAAGCTTTCTTT. The whole variable domain, filled in from reference TRBV30 and TRBJ1-1, reads SQTIHQWPATLVQPVGSPLSLECTVEGTSNPNLYWYRQAAGRGLQLLFYSVGIGQISSEVPQNLSASRPQDRQFILSSKKLLLSDSGFYLCAWRGRGNTEAFFGQGTRLTVV.

This clone came up a few times. V is TRBV6-2 or TRBV6-3 and J is TRBJ1-6, with D possibly matching TRBD1 (5 bases). Trimming stripped 3 bases from V and 9 bases from J, with 12 bases between. Germline V lookup: CDR1 MNHEY, CDR2 SVGEGT. The CDR3 runs to 14 residues. CDR3: CASSYVDGGSPLHF. DNA of the CDR3: TGTGCCAGCAGTTATGTGGACGGGGGTTCACCCCTCCACTTT.

The chain carries TRBV6-5 and TRBJ2-5; 7 bases agree with TRBD1. Looked up from germline, CDR1 is MNHEY and CDR2 is SVGAGI. This CDR3 has 15 amino acids. V shed 1 base and J 2 bases; nucleotides not matched to a gene: 4. The CDR3 region is CASSYWPGGQETQYF. As DNA, the CDR3 is TGTGCCAGCAGTTACTGGCCAGGGGGTCAAGAGACCCAGTACTTC.

This chain connects TRBV2 to TRBJ1-2; D is undetermined. V was cut by 2 bases and J by 4 bases, with 11 bases left in between. The CDR3 runs to 14 residues. Germline assignment: CDR1 SNHLY and CDR2 FYNNEI. The CDR3, as DNA: TGTGCCAGCAGTGAATATGTAGTACCCTATGGCTACACCTTC. This gives the protein CASSEYVVPYGYTF.

The chain combines TRBV3-1 (or the pseudogene TRBV3-2) with TRBJ2-2; 8 positions match TRBD2. Unmatched junction bases numbered 7, after V lost 8 bases and J lost 5 bases. Germline lookup yields CDR1 LGHDT and CDR2 YNNKEL (reference sequence). The CDR3 runs to 14 residues. In nucleotides, the CDR3 is TGTGCCAGCTCGAGACGGGAGGGGACCGGGGAGCTGTTTTTT. As protein: CASSRREGTGELFF.

In this sample, this clone turned up a few times. The chain couples TRBV2 to TRBJ2-7, with 8 bases identical to TRBD2. CDR1 is SNHLY, CDR2 FYNNEI, per germline. The CDR3 contains 13 residues. V lost 5 bases and J lost 3; bases outside the gene matches: 3. CDR3 sequence reads: CASSRGGSYEQYF. The CDR3 nucleotides read TGTGCCAGCAGTCGGGGGGGGAGCTACGAGCAGTACTTC.

This chain uses TRBV4-1 with TRBJ2-2, with 10 bases that match TRBD2. Per the germline V gene, CDR1 is MGHRA and CDR2 is YSYEKL. Trimming cost V 4 bases and J 9 bases; bases outside gene matches: 5. The CDR3 spans 14 residues. CDR3 protein: CASSPLAGGRELFF. The DNA of the CDR3 is TGCGCCAGCAGCCCGTTAGCGGGAGGCCGGGAGCTGTTTTTT.

The rearrangement links TRBV6-2 or TRBV6-3 to TRBJ2-5; 10 nucleotides agree with TRBD1. V trimming: 4 bases; J trimming: 5 bases; junction bases outside the gene matches: 7. This CDR3 comprises 15 residues. Per the germline V gene, CDR1 is MNHEY and CDR2 is SVGEGT. In DNA, the CDR3 is TGTGCCAGCAGTTCCCGGGACAGGGGAATCGAGACCCAGTACTTC. It codes for CASSSRDRGIETQYF.

The chain links TRBV3-1 (or the pseudogene TRBV3-2) to TRBJ2-2; 12 bases align to TRBD1. Per germline, CDR1 LGHDT and CDR2 YNNKEL (reference sequence). The CDR3 runs 16 residues. With 4 bases clipped from V and 3 bases from J, the junction kept 3 bases outside the gene matches. CDR3 nucleotide sequence: TGTGCCAGCAGCCCGGGACAGGGGGCTTACACCGGGGAGCTGTTTTTT. Translated, it gives CASSPGQGAYTGELFF.

The rearrangement uses TRBV27 and TRBJ2-7; weak D call: TRBD1 (5 bases). Trimming took off 5 bases at V and 3 bases at J, with 14 bases between the two ends. There are 14 residues in the CDR3. CDR1 is MNHEY, CDR2 SMNVEV, per germline (reference sequence). Here the CDR3 DNA reads TGTGCCAGCAGTAGGGGCCTTAAAAGCTACGAGCAGTACTTC. Its translation is CASSRGLKSYEQYF.

The chain has TRBV27 and TRBJ2-7; D ambiguous. V was trimmed by 3 bases and J by 7 bases, leaving 16 bases between them. Germline assignment: CDR1 MNHEY and CDR2 SMNVEV (reference sequence). This CDR3 has 14 residues. The CDR3 bases are TGTGCCAGCAGTTTCCTCGATAGTCCTTGGGAGCAGTACTTC. It codes for CASSFLDSPWEQYF.

The CDR3 is CASSQRTSGGKYTDTQYF. The DNA of the CDR3 is TGTGCCAGCAGCCAACGTACTAGCGGGGGCAAATACACAGATACGCAGTATTTT. This sequence joins TRBV3-1 (or the pseudogene TRBV3-2) and TRBJ2-3, with 11 bases matching TRBD2. V gave up 2 bases and J gave up 2 bases; unmatched junction bases: 9. The germline gives CDR1 LGHDT, CDR2 YNNKEL (reference sequence). The CDR3 extends over 18 amino acids.

This clone was found a few times. The chain carries TRBV6-5 and TRBJ1-1, with D perhaps matching TRBD1 (5 bases). The CDR3 is 12 amino acids. The V and J ends lost 8 bases and 5 bases respectively, with 12 bases between them. Germline-derived CDR1 and CDR2 are MNHEY and SVGAGI. Written as DNA, the CDR3 is TGTGCCAGCCGGCAGGGTGGGACTGAAGCTTTCTTT. Translation: CASRQGGTEAFF.

The chain joins TRBV12-5 to TRBJ2-3; weak D call: TRBD2 (5 bases). From germline, CDR1 is LGHNT and CDR2 FRNRAP. V lost 10 bases, J lost 4 bases, and 12 bases lay in between. The CDR3 has 12 amino acids. The CDR3, as DNA: TGTGCTACCACTGCGAGGGCAGATACGCAGTATTTT. It is translated as CATTARADTQYF.

V usage is TRBV7-2 and J usage is TRBJ2-6; D may be TRBD1 (6 bases). In germline, CDR1 is SGHTA, CDR2 FQGNSA. The CDR3 has 15 amino acids. V shed 1 base and J shed 3 bases, with 7 bases lying between them. CDR3 loop: CASSLGRGGANVLTF. The CDR3 coding sequence is TGTGCCAGCAGCTTAGGCAGGGGTGGGGCCAACGTCCTGACTTTC.

The J gene is TRBJ1-2, the V gene TRBV6-5; D gene unclear. V was clipped by 5 bases and J by 0 bases, with 13 bases between them. Germline V gene data show CDR1 as MNHEY and CDR2 as SVGAGI. The CDR3 consists of 15 residues. The CDR3 sequence is CASSPRGRANYGYTF. DNA of the CDR3: TGTGCCAGCAGTCCCCGCGGGAGAGCTAACTATGGCTACACCTTC.

The V call is TRBV5-1, the J call TRBJ1-2; TRBD1 aligns across 7 bases. Germline CDR1 and CDR2: SGHRS and YFSETQ. With 4 bases clipped from V and 4 bases from J, the junction kept 10 bases outside the gene matches. The CDR3 sequence is 15 residues long. The CDR3 spells CASSPRGQTIYGYTF. The CDR3 bases are TGCGCCAGCAGCCCGAGGGGACAGACAATCTATGGCTACACCTTC.

This clone was observed once. CDR3 bases: TGTGCCAGCAGTCCCGATCGGGTAGTAGCTTTCTTT. Its translation is CASSPDRVVAFF. The chain links TRBV12-3 or TRBV12-4 to TRBJ1-1; D ambiguous. CDR3 length: 12 amino acids. Trimming stripped 5 bases from V and 10 bases from J, with 14 bases between.